Following are 7 T cell receptor beta chains from one sample sequenced in a study of CD8+CD57+ T cells in acquired aplastic anemia listed by TCRdb under 2018. The instrument given in TCRdb is Illumina HiSeq 2000. Genomic DNA was used as template for profiling of TCR beta VDJ combinations and CDR3 sequences. TCRdb handled the public reads itself, with Q25 trimming in fastp and clone calling in MiXCR, and kept productive beta chains. CDR3 protein sequences are deduplicated, and each keeps its most common genes and DNA. The sample table holds 400,000 to 450,000 distinct CDR3 sequences, of which under 80% were seen once. The leading ten clones occupy more than 3.5% of the sample. What was sequenced was sorted CD4+, CD8+, or CD8+CD57+ T cells (not recorded which) from PBMCs. The receptors come from a human donor in good health, serving as a control.

The chain has TRBV5-5 and TRBJ1-2; D is ambiguous. Trimming took 5 bases from V and 9 from J, leaving 11 bases between them. CDR3 length: 11 amino acids. The V gene's germline CDR1 is SGHKS and CDR2 YYEKEE (reference sequence). Here the CDR3 reads CASSYSGSYTF. The CDR3 nucleotides are TGTGCCAGCAGTTACTCGGGGAGCTACACCTTC.

A remark on this clonotype: Given the absence of the conserved phenylalanine or tryptophan at the CDR3 end, a read error is likely. It is unclear where the CDR3 begins or ends on the DNA, so no DNA is shown, and the CDR3 is as TCRdb lists it. This chain connects TRBV2 to TRBJ1-5. Looked up from germline, CDR1 is SNHLY and CDR2 is FYNNEI. The CDR3 length is 16 residues, termini included. The CDR3 loop reads CASSPGLAGDLFFRPG.

Concerning this clonotype: Because the CDR3 is missing its conserved closing phenylalanine or tryptophan, this is likely a read error. This chain connects TRBV12-3 or TRBV12-4 to TRBJ1-1; D may be TRBD1 (6 bases). Trimming shortened V by 5 bases and J by 5 bases, and 12 bases separated the two germline ends. The CDR3 contains 13 residues. CDR3 DNA: TGTGCCAGCAGTCCCGACAGGAGAACTGAAGCTTTCCTT. It yields the protein CASSPDRRTEAFL.

The V and J genes are TRBV7-2 and TRBJ2-7, with D tentatively TRBD2 (6 bases). Trimming removed 5 bases from V and 4 bases from J, with 24 bases in between. The CDR3 runs to 17 residues. In germline, CDR1 is SGHTA, CDR2 FQGNSA. The CDR3 nucleotides read TGTGCCAGCAGCCCGGGCCACGCCGGACACGGAGGGTACGAGCAGTACTTC. Encoded protein: CASSPGHAGHGGYEQYF.

This clonotype was seen at least ten times. The chain uses TRBV3-1 and TRBJ1-1; perhaps TRBD1 as D (6 bases). This CDR3 spans 12 amino acids. V was clipped by 3 bases and J by 8 bases, with 10 bases between them. Per the germline V gene, CDR1 is LGHDT and CDR2 is YNNKEL (reference sequence). For the CDR3, the DNA is TGTGCCAGCAGCCAGGGCAGGGGAGAAGCTTTCTTT. Translating gives CASSQGRGEAFF.

In the case of this clonotype: A read error may be the cause here, since a much bigger clone is one base away. The V and J genes are TRBV11-2 and TRBJ2-7; 11 nucleotides line up with TRBD2. The V and J ends lost 4 bases and 4 bases, in that order; junction bases with no gene match: 24. Germline V gives CDR1 SGHAT, CDR2 FQNNGV. This CDR3 has 21 residues. The CDR3 sequence is CASSSIETSGGRDDAKYEQYF. The DNA for the CDR3 is TGTGCCAGCAGCTCCATAGAAACTAGCGGGGGTAGGGATGACGCCAAATACGAGCAGTACTTC.

This clonotype was detected ten times or more. This chain uses TRBV11-1 with TRBJ2-2; 9 nucleotides match TRBD2. CDR1 is SGHAT, CDR2 FQDESV, per germline (reference sequence). The V and J ends lost 5 bases and 2 bases, in that order; junction bases with no gene match: 9. The CDR3 runs 17 residues. In DNA form, the CDR3 reads TGTGCCAGCAGCCGGTTGTATAGCGGGGGCAACACCGGGGAGCTGTTTTTT. Residues: CASSRLYSGGNTGELFF.